This T cell receptor beta chain was sequenced in a study of siplizumab effects on memory and regulatory T cells. Notes on this clone: Its cognate antigen is unknown. It is unclear where the CDR3 begins or ends on the DNA, so no DNA is shown, and the CDR3 is as TCRdb lists it.

Findings and limits, study-wide: Among alloreactive clones, only a minor fraction mapped to unstimulated subsets.

Around 10^5 TCR templates per sample were sequenced. Profiling relied on immunoSEQ multiplex PCR, and the TCRdb table lists in-frame clones only, not all of them. The sample holds about 50,000 clones, less than 90% seen once. The study took a few donor pairs, and their unstimulated naive, memory, effector memory and TEMRA subsets were sequenced. The CDR3 adds up to 18 amino acids, both ends counted. The J gene is TRBJ2-2, the V gene TRBV21-1; the DNA was not used to check the table's D call, TRBD2. TRBV21-1 is recorded as a pseudogene. Sequences were obtained from naive CD8+ T cells sorted from blood. The sequence came from a human donor in good health. The chain's CDR3 is CASSKPVAGGSNTGELFF.